The present TCR beta chain was sequenced within a study of HIV-infected children after antiretroviral therapy interruption. On the study more broadly: All children had CD4+ count above 500 and viral load below 50 copies/ml. EBV and CMV exposure was recorded in most children. Interruption-arm sampling covered weeks 0, 12, interruption end (24 or 48), and about 3 years post-study.

Unique molecular identifiers were included in an RNA-based 3' RACE TCR library. MiXCR, applied by TCRdb to the 3' RACE reads, yields one record per CDR3 protein. This sample yields about 14,000 distinct CDR3 sequences, of which 3.4% are seen a single time; 34% belongs to the top ten. This clonotype occurred many times. The CDR3 sequence is 15 residues long. The V gene end was trimmed by 2 bases and the J gene end by 3 bases; junction bases not matched to a gene: 3. The germline CDR1 and CDR2 sequences are MNHEY and SVGAGI. Stated treatment: PENTA 11 planned treatment interruption arm or continuous ART arm. Participants had taken at least three-drug ART for at least 24 weeks.

This TCR was recovered from a pool of human donors with HIV. The gene calls are TRBV6-5 and TRBJ2-2; 7 nucleotides agree with TRBD1. The sample was CD45RO+ CD8+ T cells from PBMCs, pooled from several time points, taken from a donor given antiretroviral therapy, either interrupted or continuous. Sample subset: memory CD8+ CD45RO+ CD45RA- T cells. This chain's CDR3 is CASSYGDSDTGELFF. Here the CDR3 DNA reads TGTGCCAGCAGTTACGGGGACAGTGACACCGGGGAGCTGTTTTTT.